One sample yielded the 28 T cell receptor beta chains listed below, sequenced in a study of metastatic and nonmetastatic thyroid tumors. Ahead of thyroid surgery, no patient had received treatment of any kind. TCRdb reprocessed the PCR reads using MiXCR. The table records roughly 72,000 clones, roughly 18% of them present only once. The material sequenced was blood. The receptor set was obtained from a female donor with papillary thyroid cancer or a benign thyroid nodule (not recorded which). Some clones in this sample may be carry-over from other donors' samples.

In its sample, this clone was seen a few times. This chain connects TRBV28 to TRBJ2-7; 11 bases fit TRBD1. The ends lost 6 bases at V and 5 bases at J; junction bases unmatched: 6. The CDR3 contains 14 residues. Germline V lookup: CDR1 MDHEN, CDR2 SYDVKM. The CDR3 DNA sequence: TGTGCCAGCAGAACCGGGACAGGGGGTAACGAGCAGTACTTC. Translation gives CASRTGTGGNEQYF. The full variable domain, in which reference TRBV28 and TRBJ2-7 provide the parts outside the CDR3, is DVKVTQSSRYLVKRTGEKVFLECVQDMDHENMFWYRQDPGLGLRLIYFSYDVKMKEKGDIPEGYSVSREKKERFSLILESASTNQTSMYLCASRTGTGGNEQYFGPGTRLTVT.

This clone was counted many times. The rearrangement joins TRBV28 to TRBJ1-4; D gene unclear. The V gene's germline CDR1 is MDHEN and CDR2 SYDVKM. The CDR3 has 11 residues. Trimming left V 4 bases short and J 13 bases short, with 10 bases between. CDR3 amino acids: CASSSIEGLFF. DNA of the CDR3: TGTGCCAGCAGTTCGATCGAGGGACTGTTTTTT.

This clone was counted many times. The V and J genes are TRBV5-5 and TRBJ2-7, with D possibly TRBD1 on 5 matching bases. The CDR3 sequence is 15 residues long. Between the trimmed V and J ends, which lost 5 bases and 3 bases, there was a span of 18 bases. The germline gives CDR1 SGHKS, CDR2 YYEKEE (reference sequence). The CDR3 nucleotides read TGTGCCAGCAGACCCACGATAGGGGATTTCTACGAGCAGTACTTC. It yields the protein CASRPTIGDFYEQYF.

As to this clone: At one end the junction does not follow the germline gene, possibly because of a read error. The rearrangement joins TRBV12-3 or TRBV12-4 to TRBJ1-5; D gene ambiguous. The CDR3 is 13 residues long. The DNA of the CDR3 is TGTGCCAGCAGCAGACAAGTCAATCGGCCCCAGCATTTT. Translating it yields CASSRQVNRPQHF.

The V gene is TRBV6-1, the J gene TRBJ1-1; D gene ambiguous. Germline V CDR1 and CDR2: MNHNS, SASEGT. This CDR3 region has 14 residues. The CDR3 DNA reads TGTTCCAACAGTGAACTGATGGGGAACACTGAAGCTTTCTTT. It is translated as CSNSELMGNTEAFF.

The V call is TRBV7-9, the J call TRBJ2-1, with 8 bases that match TRBD2. The CDR3 contains 14 residues. Per germline, CDR1 SEHNR and CDR2 FQNEAQ (reference sequence). The V gene end was trimmed by 0 bases and the J gene end by 8 bases; junction bases not matched to a gene: 3. The CDR3 DNA reads TGTGCCAGCAGCTTAGCGGGGACTAGGTATGAGCAGTTCTTC. Its protein is CASSLAGTRYEQFF.

J is TRBJ2-7 and V is TRBV5-1; 11 nucleotides agree with TRBD2. Germline assignment: CDR1 SGHRS and CDR2 YFSETQ. The CDR3 runs 15 residues. Unmatched junction bases numbered 4, after V lost 0 bases and J lost 5 bases. The CDR3: CASSLVSGRANEQYF. The CDR3 DNA follows: TGCGCCAGCAGCTTGGTTAGCGGGAGGGCCAACGAGCAGTACTTC.

This clone was detected only a few times. V is TRBV6-2 or TRBV6-3 and J is TRBJ2-2; D may be TRBD1 (5 bases). The V and J ends lost 6 bases and 5 bases respectively, with 13 bases between them. Germline V gene lookup returns CDR1 MNHEY and CDR2 SVGEGT. The CDR3 is 14 amino acids. The CDR3 DNA sequence: TGTGCCAGCAGAGACAGTGGGCAAACCGGGGAGCTGTTTTTT. It encodes CASRDSGQTGELFF.

This clone was seen at least ten times. The genes are TRBV2 and TRBJ2-5; D ambiguous. This CDR3 is built from 11 residues. Trimming pared 7 bases from V and 7 bases from J, leaving 10 bases between. Germline loops: CDR1 SNHLY, CDR2 FYNNEI. The DNA for the CDR3 is TGTGCCAGCACCTTTGAGGTGACCCAGTACTTC. This encodes CASTFEVTQYF.

Ten or more counts support this clone. The chain has TRBV10-1 and TRBJ2-7; D gene uncertain. CDR3 length: 14 amino acids. Germline loops: CDR1 WNHNN, CDR2 SYGVQD (reference sequence). With 5 bases removed from V and 2 bases from J, the gap between germline ends came to 13 bases. The CDR3 sequence: CASSSSANPYEQYF. CDR3 DNA: TGCGCCAGCAGTTCCAGCGCGAATCCCTACGAGCAGTACTTC.

The table lists this clone with many counts. The chain combines TRBV11-1 with TRBJ2-7, with D unclear. V was trimmed by 4 bases and J by 2 bases, leaving 12 bases between them. Germline assignment: CDR1 SGHAT and CDR2 FQDESV (reference sequence). The CDR3 length is 14 residues. CDR3 sequence (DNA): TGTGCCAGCAGCTACCTGGACGGAGCCTACGAGCAGTACTTC. Translation: CASSYLDGAYEQYF.

V and J are TRBV6-1 and TRBJ2-5; D may be TRBD2 (6 bases). Trimming removed 2 bases from V and 1 base from J, with 11 bases in between. This CDR3 has 15 amino acids. CDR1 and CDR2 (germline): MNHNS, SASEGT. In DNA form, the CDR3 reads TGTGCCAGCAGTGAACTCGCGGGGAGCCAAGAGACCCAGTACTTC. Translation: CASSELAGSQETQYF.

In this sample, this clone turned up a few times. CDR3 in DNA: TGTGCCATCCGAGGCAGGTCCTCCTACGAGCAGTACTTC. It specifies CAIRGRSSYEQYF. This chain connects TRBV10-3 to TRBJ2-7; the D is unclear. From germline, CDR1 is ENHRY and CDR2 SYGVKD. The CDR3 sequence is 13 residues long. Between the trimmed V and J ends, which lost 8 bases and 0 bases, there was a span of 11 bases.

The table lists this clone with many counts. The chain links TRBV11-2 to TRBJ1-2; D ambiguous. The CDR3 has 12 residues. Deletions cut 4 bases from V and 4 bases from J, with 7 bases between. Germline CDR1 reads SGHAT; CDR2 reads FQNNGV. The chain's CDR3 is CASSSGPYGYTF. In nucleotides, the CDR3 is TGTGCCAGCAGCTCTGGTCCCTATGGCTACACCTTC.

This clone was found a few times. The CDR3 bases are TGTGCCAGCAGTTTTTGGGACGCGGGAGGGCCCAGGGAGCTGTTTTTT. Translation: CASSFWDAGGPRELFF. J is TRBJ2-2 and V is TRBV28; 9 bases fit TRBD2. Germline V CDR1 and CDR2: MDHEN, SYDVKM. The CDR3 consists of 16 residues. V was pared by 3 bases and J by 9 bases, with 11 bases of the junction left unmatched.

The rearrangement links TRBV28 to TRBJ1-2; D is unclear. The length of the CDR3 is 12 residues. Germline V gene sequence: CDR1 MDHEN, CDR2 SYDVKM. Deletions cut 1 base from V and 8 bases from J, with 8 bases between. Written as DNA, the CDR3 is TGTGCCAGCAGTTTATTGGTCGGGGGCTACACCTTC. This encodes CASSLLVGGYTF.

This clone was recorded many times. The chain employs TRBV7-2 and TRBJ2-3; D not certain. CDR1 SGHTA and CDR2 FQGNSA come from the germline V gene. Trimming took 3 bases from V and 2 from J, leaving 9 bases between them. CDR3 size: 14 residues. CDR3 nucleotides: TGTGCCAGCAGCTTTTCCAGGTCCACAGATACGCAGTATTTT. Its translation is CASSFSRSTDTQYF.

This clone was observed at least ten times. V gene TRBV4-1 combines with J gene TRBJ2-1; the D is unclear. The germline gives CDR1 MGHRA, CDR2 YSYEKL. The CDR3 has 16 residues. V dropped 2 bases and J dropped 0 bases, with 11 bases sitting between them. Written as DNA, the CDR3 is TGCGCCAGCAGCCAACCCATCGACACCTCCTACAATGAGCAGTTCTTC. Amino acid sequence: CASSQPIDTSYNEQFF.

This clone has a count of ten or more. The chain links TRBV6-1 to TRBJ2-1; 12 nucleotides match TRBD2. Germline loops: CDR1 MNHNS, CDR2 SASEGT. V lost 9 bases and J lost 5; bases outside the gene matches: 2. The CDR3 has 13 residues. The CDR3 DNA is TGTGCCAGTACTAGCGGGAGGAACAATGAGCAGTTCTTC. This gives the protein CASTSGRNNEQFF.

The chain is built from TRBV11-2 and TRBJ1-6; 7 nucleotides line up with TRBD1. CDR1 SGHAT and CDR2 FQNNGV come from the germline V gene. This CDR3 has 16 amino acids. The ends lost 5 bases at V and 6 bases at J; junction bases unmatched: 10. The CDR3 spells CASSARQGETNSPLHF. The CDR3 DNA reads as TGTGCCAGCAGCGCCAGACAGGGCGAAACTAATTCACCCCTCCACTTT.

This clone was observed many times. The sample holds other DNA sequences that translate to the same CDR3. The chain carries TRBV6-1 and TRBJ1-6, with TRBD1 as a possible D gene (5 bases). The germline gives CDR1 MNHNS, CDR2 SASEGT. CDR3 length: 14 residues. V was pared by 4 bases and J by 8 bases, with 12 bases between. The CDR3 nucleotides are TGTGCCAGCAGTGTCCAGGGCGGGCATTCACCCCTCCACTTT. Its protein is CASSVQGGHSPLHF.

There are a few counts of this clone. The V and J genes are TRBV6-5 and TRBJ1-2; no clear D. In germline, CDR1 is MNHEY, CDR2 SVGAGI. V shed 6 bases and J shed 5 bases, with 22 bases lying between them. The CDR3 consists of 16 residues. Here the CDR3 DNA reads TGTGCCAGCAGCTTAGGCAGGCCGGAGATGGCTTATGGCTACACCTTC. Protein: CASSLGRPEMAYGYTF.

In its sample, this clone was seen many times. CDR3 bases: TGTGCCAGCAGCCTAAGTGGTCAGGGGCACGACGAGCAGTACTTC. This gives the protein CASSLSGQGHDEQYF. V usage is TRBV11-1 and J usage is TRBJ2-7; maybe TRBD1 (6 bases). Germline V gene data show CDR1 as SGHAT and CDR2 as FQDESV (reference sequence). With 5 bases removed from V and 5 bases from J, the gap between germline ends came to 19 bases. This CDR3 has 15 residues.

This clone came up many times. The V and J genes are TRBV5-1 and TRBJ1-2; 8 bases are a match to TRBD1. J gave up 4 bases and V 2 bases, and 7 bases lay outside the gene matches. Germline V gene data show CDR1 as SGHRS and CDR2 as YFSETQ. CDR3 length: 15 residues. CDR3 protein: CASSFGQGGSYGYTF. CDR3 DNA: TGCGCCAGCAGCTTCGGACAGGGTGGTAGCTATGGCTACACCTTC.

This clone was counted a few times. The chain has TRBV30 and TRBJ1-4; perhaps TRBD1 as D (5 bases). This CDR3 spans 14 amino acids. The germline V gene has CDR1 GTSNPN and CDR2 SVGIG (reference sequence). Trimming left V 1 base short and J 15 bases short, with 21 bases between. The DNA for the CDR3 is TGTGCCTGGAGTGCTTCGTGGGGTAATGAGGGGTTGTTTTTT. This translates into CAWSASWGNEGLFF.

The chain uses TRBV18 and TRBJ1-2; tentatively, D is TRBD1 (6 bases). The germline V gene has CDR1 KGHSH and CDR2 LQKENI. With 1 base removed from V and 4 bases from J, the gap between germline ends came to 19 bases. This CDR3 has 17 amino acids. The CDR3 here is CASSPLPPVQGFYGYTF. The CDR3 nucleotides are TGTGCCAGCTCACCACTTCCCCCGGTACAGGGCTTCTATGGCTACACCTTC.

This clone was recorded at least ten times. The V gene is TRBV25-1, the J gene TRBJ2-2; D is unclear. V gave up 2 bases and J gave up 5 bases, with 15 bases separating them. The CDR3 runs to 16 residues. Germline assignment: CDR1 MGHDK and CDR2 SYGVNS. The DNA for the CDR3 is TGTGCCAGCAGTGAACCCTACCCCGTTGGGACCGGGGAGCTGTTTTTT. It yields the protein CASSEPYPVGTGELFF. The full variable domain, rest sourced from reference TRBV25-1 and TRBJ2-2, is EADIYQTPRYLVIGTGKKITLECSQTMGHDKMYWYQQDPGMELHLIHYSYGVNSTEKGDLSSESTVSRIRTEHFPLTLESARPSHTSQYLCASSEPYPVGTGELFFGEGSRLTVL.

This clone was seen many times. V and J are TRBV14 and TRBJ1-6; unclear D gene. This CDR3 spans 14 amino acids. The V gene's germline CDR1 is SGHDN and CDR2 FVKESK. V lost 6 bases, J lost 4 bases, and 10 bases lay in between. CDR3 residues: CASSPGLYNSPLHF. CDR3 bases: TGTGCCAGCAGTCCGGGGTTATATAATTCACCCCTCCACTTT.